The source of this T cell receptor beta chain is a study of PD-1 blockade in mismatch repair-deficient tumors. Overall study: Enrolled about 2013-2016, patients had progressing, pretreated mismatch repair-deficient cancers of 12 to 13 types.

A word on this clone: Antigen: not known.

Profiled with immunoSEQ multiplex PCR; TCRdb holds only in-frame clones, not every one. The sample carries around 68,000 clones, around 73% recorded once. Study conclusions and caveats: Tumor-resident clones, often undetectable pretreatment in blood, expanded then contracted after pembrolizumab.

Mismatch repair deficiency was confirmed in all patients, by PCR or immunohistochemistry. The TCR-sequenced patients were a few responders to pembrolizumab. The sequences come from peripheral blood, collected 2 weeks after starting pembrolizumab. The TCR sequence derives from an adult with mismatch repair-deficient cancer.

Here the CDR3 reads CASSVGLAGTDTQYF. DNA for the CDR3: TGTGCCAGCAGCGTCGGACTAGCGGGAACAGATACGCAGTATTTT. The rearrangement links TRBV9 to TRBJ2-3; TRBD2 aligns across 12 bases. Trimming removed 2 bases from V and 3 bases from J; junction bases left unmatched: 1. Germline values: CDR1 SGDLS, CDR2 YYNGEE. This CDR3 contains 15 residues.